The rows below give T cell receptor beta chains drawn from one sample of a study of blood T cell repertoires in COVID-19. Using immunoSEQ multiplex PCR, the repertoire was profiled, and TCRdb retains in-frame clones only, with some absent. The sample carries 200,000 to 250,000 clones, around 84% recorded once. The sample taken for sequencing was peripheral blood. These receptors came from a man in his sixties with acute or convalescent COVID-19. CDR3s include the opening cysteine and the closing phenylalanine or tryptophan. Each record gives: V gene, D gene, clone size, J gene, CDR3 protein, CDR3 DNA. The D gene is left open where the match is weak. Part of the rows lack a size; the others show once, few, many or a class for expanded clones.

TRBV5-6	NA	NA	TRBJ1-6	CASSSTEEGNSPLHF	TGTGCCAGCAGCTCGACCGAGGAAGGAAATTCACCCCTCCACTTT
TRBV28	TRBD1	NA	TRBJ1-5	CASTPGQGHQPQHF	TGTGCCAGCACCCCGGGACAGGGGCATCAGCCCCAGCATTTT
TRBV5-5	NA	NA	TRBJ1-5	CASSLVARGISVQHF	TGTGCCAGCAGCTTGGTGGCAAGGGGAATATCGGTCCAGCATTTT
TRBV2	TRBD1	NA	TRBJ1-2	CASSAEGQGAGGYTF	TGTGCCAGCAGTGCAGAGGGACAGGGGGCAGGGGGCTACACCTTC
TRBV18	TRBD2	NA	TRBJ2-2	CASSPLQTSGGSGSGELFF	TGTGCCAGCTCACCACTACAGACTAGCGGGGGTTCCGGGAGCGGGGAGCTGTTTTTT
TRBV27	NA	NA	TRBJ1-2	CASRPGGFYGYTF	TGTGCCAGTAGACCCGGGGGGTTCTATGGCTACACCTTC
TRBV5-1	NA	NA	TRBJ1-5	CASSDGTLGNQPQHF	TGCGCCAGCAGCGACGGGACATTGGGCAATCAGCCCCAGCATTTT
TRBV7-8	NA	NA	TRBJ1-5	CASSLVLSRSNQPQHF	TGTGCCAGCAGCTTAGTTTTGAGCCGTTCGAATCAGCCCCAGCATTTT
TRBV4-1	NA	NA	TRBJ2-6	CASSQVGVSGANVLTF	TGCGCCAGCAGCCAAGTCGGGGTTTCAGGGGCCAACGTCCTGACTTTC
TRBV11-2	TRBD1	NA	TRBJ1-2	CASSLDQGADGYTF	TGTGCCAGCAGCTTAGACCAGGGGGCGGATGGCTACACCTTC
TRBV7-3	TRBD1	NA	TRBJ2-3	CASSDGTASTDTQYF	TGTGCCAGCAGCGACGGGACAGCCTCCACAGATACGCAGTATTTT
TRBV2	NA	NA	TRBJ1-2	CASNEGGYYGYTF	TGTGCCAGCAACGAGGGCGGATACTATGGCTACACCTTC
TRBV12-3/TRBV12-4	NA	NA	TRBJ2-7	CASSLPATARQYF	TGTGCCAGCAGTTTACCCGCGACAGCGAGGCAGTACTTC
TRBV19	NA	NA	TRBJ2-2	CASSIGSGTRGELFF	TGTGCCAGTAGTATAGGGTCGGGGACACGCGGGGAGCTGTTTTTT
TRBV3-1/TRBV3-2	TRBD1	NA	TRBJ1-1	CASSPHGGRQGGTEAFF	TGTGCCAGCAGCCCCCACGGGGGGCGACAGGGGGGCACTGAAGCTTTCTTT
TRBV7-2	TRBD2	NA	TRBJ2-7	CASSSPSGGAKYEQYF	TGTGCCAGCAGCTCCCCTAGCGGGGGGGCTAAGTACGAGCAGTACTTC
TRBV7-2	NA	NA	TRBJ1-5	CASSLSGVVSNQPQHF	TGTGCCAGCAGCTTATCGGGGGTGGTGAGCAATCAGCCCCAGCATTTT
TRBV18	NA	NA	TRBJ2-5	CASSPPGETQYF	TGTGCCAGCTCACCCCCGGGTGAGACCCAGTACTTC
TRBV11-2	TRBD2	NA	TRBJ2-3	CASSWVSAGGLKDTQYF	TGTGCCAGCAGCTGGGTTTCGGCGGGGGGGCTCAAAGATACGCAGTATTTT
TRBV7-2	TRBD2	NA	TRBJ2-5	CASSPRAGTSRAETQYF	TGTGCCAGCAGCCCCAGGGCCGGGACTAGCAGGGCGGAGACCCAGTACTTC
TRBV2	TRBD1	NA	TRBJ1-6	CASRGHRDRGMDSPLHF	TGTGCCAGTCGCGGCCACCGGGACAGGGGGATGGATTCACCCCTCCACTTT
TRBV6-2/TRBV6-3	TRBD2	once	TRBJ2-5	CASSYGELAGPEETQYF	TGTGCCAGCAGTTACGGGGAACTAGCGGGGCCCGAAGAGACCCAGTACTTC
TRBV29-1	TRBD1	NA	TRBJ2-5	CSVETDRGRQETQYF	TGCAGCGTTGAAACGGACAGGGGGAGGCAAGAGACCCAGTACTTC
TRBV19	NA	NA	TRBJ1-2	CASSIGQVGYGYTF	TGTGCCAGTAGTATCGGTCAGGTCGGCTATGGCTACACCTTC
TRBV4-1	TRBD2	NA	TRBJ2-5	CASSTQLAGGQVETQYF	TGCGCCAGCAGCACGCAGCTAGCGGGGGGGCAGGTGGAGACCCAGTACTTC
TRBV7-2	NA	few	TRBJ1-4	CASSLPAGRPNEKLFF	TGTGCCAGCAGCTTACCCGCGGGGCGCCCTAATGAAAAACTGTTTTTT
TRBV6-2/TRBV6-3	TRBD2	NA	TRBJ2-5	CASSFYPGLTQETQYF	TGTGCCAGCAGTTTCTATCCGGGACTAACACAAGAGACCCAGTACTTC
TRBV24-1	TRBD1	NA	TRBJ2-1	CASSGQGATNEQFF	TGTGCCAGCAGCGGACAGGGGGCAACCAATGAGCAGTTCTTC
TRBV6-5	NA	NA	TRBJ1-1	CASFYRQNTEAFF	TGTGCCAGCTTTTACAGGCAAAACACTGAAGCTTTCTTT
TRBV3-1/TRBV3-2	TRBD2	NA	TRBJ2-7	CASSLTGGASYEQYF	TGTGCCAGCAGCCTGACCGGGGGGGCCTCCTACGAGCAGTACTTC
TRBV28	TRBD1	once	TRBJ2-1	CASRPQGLQYNEQFF	TGTGCCAGCAGACCACAGGGGCTCCAATACAATGAGCAGTTCTTC
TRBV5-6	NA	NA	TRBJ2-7	CASSSTTGEQYF	TGTGCCAGCAGTTCGACCACAGGGGAGCAGTACTTC
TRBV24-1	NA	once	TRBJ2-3	CATSDLTGGTDTQYF	TGTGCCACCAGTGATTTAACCGGGGGCACAGATACGCAGTATTTT
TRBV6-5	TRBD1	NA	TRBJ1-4	CASSYGAGAGGKLFF	TGTGCCAGCAGTTACGGGGCCGGGGCAGGGGGAAAACTGTTTTTT
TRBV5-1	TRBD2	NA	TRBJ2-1	CASSLSGGANEQFF	TGCGCCAGCAGCTTGAGCGGGGGGGCCAATGAGCAGTTCTTC
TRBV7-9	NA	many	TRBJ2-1	CASSLAGNNEQFF	TGTGCCAGCAGCTTAGCCGGTAACAATGAGCAGTTCTTC
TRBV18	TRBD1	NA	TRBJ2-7	CASSPPGSRDRAYEQYF	TGTGCCAGCTCACCACCGGGTTCCCGGGACAGGGCATACGAGCAGTACTTC
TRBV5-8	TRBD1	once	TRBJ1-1	CASSFESDRRNTEAFF	TGTGCCAGCAGCTTTGAATCGGACAGGAGGAACACTGAAGCTTTCTTT
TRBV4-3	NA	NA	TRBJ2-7	CASSQEGRGGSYEQYF	TGCGCCAGCAGCCAAGAAGGGCGAGGGGGATCCTACGAGCAGTACTTC
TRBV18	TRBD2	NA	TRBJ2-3	CAGPGGGEDTQYF	TGTGCCGGCCCCGGGGGAGGGGAAGATACGCAGTATTTT
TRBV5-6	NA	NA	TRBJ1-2	CASSPRHGGYTF	TGTGCCAGCAGCCCGAGACACGGTGGCTACACCTTC
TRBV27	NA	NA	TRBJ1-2	CASSLVAGANYGYTF	TGTGCCAGCAGTTTAGTGGCAGGCGCTAACTATGGCTACACCTTC
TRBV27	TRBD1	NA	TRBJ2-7	CASSLNRDRGYEQYF	TGTGCCAGCAGTTTAAACCGGGACAGGGGTTACGAGCAGTACTTC
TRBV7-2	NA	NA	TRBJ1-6	CASSRRGSGGTYNSPLHF	TGTGCCAGCAGCCGCCGGGGCAGTGGGGGCACCTATAATTCACCCCTCCACTTT
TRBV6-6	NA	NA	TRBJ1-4	CASSPHGPRDEKLFF	TGTGCCAGCAGTCCTCACGGACCGCGGGATGAAAAACTGTTTTTT
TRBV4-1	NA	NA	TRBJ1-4	CASSQDRDEKLFF	TGCGCCAGCAGCCAAGATCGAGATGAAAAACTGTTTTTT
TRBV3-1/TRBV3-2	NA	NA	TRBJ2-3	CASSPQGSTDTQYF	TGTGCCAGCAGCCCTCAGGGGAGCACAGATACGCAGTATTTT